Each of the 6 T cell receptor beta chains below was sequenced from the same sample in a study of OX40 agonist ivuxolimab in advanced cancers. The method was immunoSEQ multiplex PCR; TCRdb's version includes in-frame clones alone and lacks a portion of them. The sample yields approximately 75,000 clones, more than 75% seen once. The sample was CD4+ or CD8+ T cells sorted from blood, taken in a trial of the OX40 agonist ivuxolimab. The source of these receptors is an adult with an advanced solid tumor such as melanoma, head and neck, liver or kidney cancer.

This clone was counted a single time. For the CDR3, the DNA is TGCGCCAGCAATAAGCGGGATCAAGAGACCCAGTACTTC. Translated: CASNKRDQETQYF. The V call is TRBV5-1, the J call TRBJ2-5, with 7 nucleotides matching TRBD2. This CDR3 comprises 13 residues. V lost 6 bases, J lost 2 bases, and 4 bases stayed unmatched. CDR1 is SGHRS, CDR2 YFSETQ, per germline.

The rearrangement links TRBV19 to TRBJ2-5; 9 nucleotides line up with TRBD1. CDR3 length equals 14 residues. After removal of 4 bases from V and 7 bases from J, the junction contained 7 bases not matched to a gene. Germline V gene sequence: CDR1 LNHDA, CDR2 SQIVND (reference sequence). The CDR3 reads CASSTYRGPRTQYF. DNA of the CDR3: TGTGCCAGTAGTACCTACAGGGGGCCACGGACCCAGTACTTC.

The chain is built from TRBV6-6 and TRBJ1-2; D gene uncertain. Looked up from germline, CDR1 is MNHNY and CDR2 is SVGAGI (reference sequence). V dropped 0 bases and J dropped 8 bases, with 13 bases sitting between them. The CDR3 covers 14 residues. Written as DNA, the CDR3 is TGTGCCAGCAGTTACTCTTCGGGAGTCGGGGGCTACACCTTC. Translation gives CASSYSSGVGGYTF.

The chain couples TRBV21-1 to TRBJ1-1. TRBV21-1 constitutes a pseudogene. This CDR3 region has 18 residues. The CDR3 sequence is CASSKKIFTDIMNTEAFF. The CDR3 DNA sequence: TGTGCCAGCAGCAAAAAAATTTTTACGGATATCATGAACACTGAAGCTTTCTTT.

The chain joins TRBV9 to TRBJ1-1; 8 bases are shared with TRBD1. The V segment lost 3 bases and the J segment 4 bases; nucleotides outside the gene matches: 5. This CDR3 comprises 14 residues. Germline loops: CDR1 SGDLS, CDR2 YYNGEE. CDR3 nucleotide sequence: TGTGCCAGCAGCGCCCTAACAGGGGGCACTGAAGCTTTCTTT. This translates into CASSALTGGTEAFF.

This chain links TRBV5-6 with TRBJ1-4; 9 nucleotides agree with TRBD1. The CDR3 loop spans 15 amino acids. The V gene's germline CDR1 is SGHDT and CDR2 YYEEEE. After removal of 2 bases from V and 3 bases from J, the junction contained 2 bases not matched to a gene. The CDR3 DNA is TGTGCCAGCAGCTTACGACAGGGGGCTAATGAAAAACTGTTTTTT. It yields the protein CASSLRQGANEKLFF.